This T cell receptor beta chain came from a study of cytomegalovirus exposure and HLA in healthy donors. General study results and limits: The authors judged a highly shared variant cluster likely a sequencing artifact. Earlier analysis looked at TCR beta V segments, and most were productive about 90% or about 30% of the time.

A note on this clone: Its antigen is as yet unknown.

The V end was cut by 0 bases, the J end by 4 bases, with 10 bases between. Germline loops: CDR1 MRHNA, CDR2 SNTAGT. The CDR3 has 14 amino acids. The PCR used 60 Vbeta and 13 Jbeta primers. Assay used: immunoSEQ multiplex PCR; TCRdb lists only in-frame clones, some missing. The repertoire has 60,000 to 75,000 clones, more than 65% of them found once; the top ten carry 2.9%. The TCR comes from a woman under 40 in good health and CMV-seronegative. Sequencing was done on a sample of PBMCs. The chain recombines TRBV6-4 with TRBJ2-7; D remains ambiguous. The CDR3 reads CASSDSEPWYEQYV. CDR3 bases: TGTGCCAGCAGTGACTCGGAGCCCTGGTACGAGCAGTACGTC.